These 20 T cell receptor beta chains were all obtained from the same sample, sequenced in a study of T cell changes during pregnancy in multiple sclerosis. Data came from immunoSEQ multiplex PCR; TCRdb stores just in-frame clones and leaves some out. The sample carries under 70,000 clones, about 92% recorded once. The source material was CD4+ T cells from peripheral blood mononuclear cells, sampled after pregnancy. The receptors were gathered from a female donor with multiple sclerosis, enrolled in a pregnancy study.

The genes are TRBV18 and TRBJ1-3, with 12 bases matching TRBD1. Germline lookup yields CDR1 KGHSH and CDR2 LQKENI. CDR3 length: 18 residues. V shed 0 bases, J shed 6 bases, and the junction held 9 bases outside the gene matches. For the CDR3, the DNA is TGTGCCAGCTCACCACCCCCTGAGGCGGGACAGGGGGCAAACACCATATATTTT. Protein: CASSPPPEAGQGANTIYF.

The CDR3 DNA sequence: TGTGCCAGCAGCTTAGATGCAGGGGCGCATGGGGCCAACGTCCTGACTTTC. Translation: CASSLDAGAHGANVLTF. This sequence joins TRBV7-2 and TRBJ2-6, with a tentative D call TRBD1 (6 bases). V was trimmed by 1 base and J by 3 bases, leaving 13 bases between them. CDR1 is SGHTA and CDR2 is FQGNSA in the germline V gene. The CDR3 covers 17 residues.

The CDR3 DNA follows: TGTGCCAGCAGTTTCGGACGGGGAGTCTCCTACGAGCAGTACTTC. Its protein is CASSFGRGVSYEQYF. The V and J genes are TRBV27 and TRBJ2-7, with a tentative D call TRBD2 (5 bases). The germline V gene encodes CDR1 MNHEY and CDR2 SMNVEV (reference sequence). The CDR3 is 15 amino acids. V gave up 3 bases and J gave up 0 bases, with 12 bases separating them.

This clone is a singleton in its sample. This chain links TRBV19 with TRBJ1-2; 9 bases agree with TRBD1. Per germline, CDR1 LNHDA and CDR2 SQIVND (reference sequence). The CDR3 totals 15 residues. The J segment lost 5 bases and the V segment lost 7 bases, leaving 11 bases of the junction unmatched. CDR3 loop: CASTPGTGRGYGYTF. The CDR3 DNA reads TGTGCCAGTACCCCTGGGACAGGGAGGGGTTATGGCTACACCTTC.

The chain is built from TRBV5-5 and TRBJ1-1; 9 bases map to TRBD1. Looked up from germline, CDR1 is SGHKS and CDR2 is YYEKEE (reference sequence). V lost 4 bases, J lost 8 bases, and 6 bases stayed unmatched. The CDR3 is 13 residues long. CDR3 DNA sequence: TGTGCCAGCAGCCGACCGGGACAGGGCGAAGCTTTCTTT. It specifies CASSRPGQGEAFF.

This clone was recorded once. V gene TRBV5-6 combines with J gene TRBJ1-6; tentative D call: TRBD1 (6 bases). Germline CDR1 SGHDT, CDR2 YYEEEE. Trimming took off 4 bases at V and 8 bases at J, with 10 bases between the two ends. CDR3 length: 13 amino acids. The CDR3: CASSDRWDSPLHF. CDR3 DNA: TGTGCCAGCAGCGACAGGTGGGATTCACCCCTCCACTTT.

The rearrangement uses TRBV10-2 and TRBJ2-3; 13 bases match TRBD2. CDR1 and CDR2 (germline): WSHSY, SAAADI. Trimming removed 6 bases from V and 3 bases from J; junction bases left unmatched: 12. This CDR3 region has 18 residues. DNA for the CDR3: TGCGCCAGCAGCCAACTAGCGGGGGGGCCAACTGGAACAGATACGCAGTATTTT. Amino acids: CASSQLAGGPTGTDTQYF.

The chain recombines TRBV28 with TRBJ2-7; 8 bases match TRBD1. Germline-derived CDR1 and CDR2 are MDHEN and SYDVKM. After removal of 10 bases from V and 2 bases from J, the junction contained 13 bases not matched to a gene. CDR3 length: 15 residues. The CDR3 DNA reads TGTGCCATCAACGAGCAAAAGGGACAGGCCTACGAGCAGTACTTC. Amino acids: CAINEQKGQAYEQYF. The full variable domain, with the rest looked up from reference TRBV28 and TRBJ2-7, is DVKVTQSSRYLVKRTGEKVFLECVQDMDHENMFWYRQDPGLGLRLIYFSYDVKMKEKGDIPEGYSVSREKKERFSLILESASTNQTSMYLCAINEQKGQAYEQYFGPGTRLTVT.

The chain links TRBV5-5 to TRBJ1-1, with TRBD1 as a possible D gene (5 bases). Germline V gives CDR1 SGHKS, CDR2 YYEKEE (reference sequence). CDR3 length: 13 residues. The V end was cut by 1 base, the J end by 4 bases, with 8 bases between. The CDR3 region has the DNA TGTGCCAGCAGCTTGTTAGGGGTCACTGAAGCTTTCTTT. Protein sequence: CASSLLGVTEAFF.

This clone was detected a few times. V and J are TRBV5-1 and TRBJ1-2; D is unclear. The CDR3 is made up of 12 amino acids. The germline gives CDR1 SGHRS, CDR2 YFSETQ. Trimming left V 0 bases short and J 8 bases short, with 8 bases between. CDR3: CASSLDGRGYTF. The CDR3 bases are TGCGCCAGCAGCTTGGACGGTCGGGGCTACACCTTC.

The chain is built from TRBV7-9 and TRBJ1-5; tentatively, D is TRBD1 (5 bases). Trimming took 3 bases from V and 6 from J, leaving 12 bases between them. The CDR3 contains 14 residues. Per the germline V gene, CDR1 is SEHNR and CDR2 is FQNEAQ (reference sequence). In DNA form, the CDR3 reads TGTGCCAGCAGCTTTTGGGGGGAAGGTCAGCCCCAGCATTTT. Residues: CASSFWGEGQPQHF.

This clone was found a few times. This chain joins TRBV9 and TRBJ2-1; 11 bases agree with TRBD2. The V gene's germline CDR1 is SGDLS and CDR2 YYNGEE. This CDR3 has 16 amino acids. After removal of 2 bases from V and 7 bases from J, the junction contained 8 bases not matched to a gene. CDR3 sequence (DNA): TGTGCCAGCAGCGTCCAACCGGGACTAGCGGTTAATGAGCAGTTCTTC. It codes for CASSVQPGLAVNEQFF. The full variable domain, in which reference TRBV9 and TRBJ2-1 provide the parts outside the CDR3, is DSGVTQTPKHLITATGQRVTLRCSPRSGDLSVYWYQQSLDQGLQFLIQYYNGEERAKGNILERFSAQQFPDLHSELNLSSLELGDSALYFCASSVQPGLAVNEQFFGPGTRLTVL.

The V call is TRBV12-5, the J call TRBJ2-2, with a possible D match to TRBD1 (6 bases). The CDR3 spans 13 residues. The V end was cut by 6 bases, the J end by 7 bases, with 12 bases between. Germline lookup yields CDR1 LGHNT and CDR2 FRNRAP. CDR3 sequence reads: CASGPNRDGELFF. The DNA of the CDR3 is TGTGCTAGTGGACCGAACAGGGACGGGGAGCTGTTTTTT. Full variable domain (outside the CDR3, taken from reference TRBV12-5 and TRBJ2-2): DARVTQTPRHKVTEMGQEVTMRCQPILGHNTVFWYRQTMMQGLELLAYFRNRAPLDDSGMPKDRFSAEMPDATLATLKIQPSEPRDSAVYFCASGPNRDGELFFGEGSRLTVL.

The chain carries TRBV9 and TRBJ1-2; 7 bases are shared with TRBD1. The ends lost 3 bases at V and 8 bases at J; junction bases unmatched: 1. This CDR3 contains 11 residues. Germline lookup yields CDR1 SGDLS and CDR2 YYNGEE. Written as DNA, the CDR3 is TGTGCCAGCAGCGCAGGGGGGGGCTACACCTTC. Translation: CASSAGGGYTF.

The rearrangement uses TRBV19 and TRBJ1-2, with TRBD1 matching over 8 bases. The germline V gene has CDR1 LNHDA and CDR2 SQIVND (reference sequence). The ends lost 3 bases at V and 0 bases at J; junction bases unmatched: 3. This CDR3 is 15 amino acids long. The chain's CDR3 is CASSIQGAANYGYTF. The CDR3, as DNA: TGTGCCAGTAGTATCCAGGGGGCCGCTAACTATGGCTACACCTTC.

V gene TRBV5-6 combines with J gene TRBJ1-2; D possibly corresponds to TRBD1 (6 bases). Deletions cut 1 base from V and 4 bases from J, with 14 bases between. The length of the CDR3 is 15 residues. The germline gives CDR1 SGHDT, CDR2 YYEEEE. The CDR3 protein is CASSLFSTGPYGYTF. DNA of the CDR3: TGTGCCAGCAGCTTGTTCTCCACAGGGCCCTATGGCTACACCTTC.

The chain is built from TRBV7-3 and TRBJ2-3; possibly TRBD1 for D (6 bases). Germline V gene sequence: CDR1 SGHTA, CDR2 FQGTGA. There are 15 residues in the CDR3. V was pared by 2 bases and J by 0 bases, with 9 bases between. CDR3 protein: CASSLYRASTDTQYF. Written as DNA, the CDR3 is TGTGCCAGCAGCTTATACAGGGCTAGCACAGATACGCAGTATTTT.

The sample holds a few counts of this clone. V usage is TRBV9 and J usage is TRBJ2-2; 15 bases map to TRBD2. V lost 3 bases and J lost 5; bases outside the gene matches: 5. The CDR3 runs to 17 residues. Germline assignment: CDR1 SGDLS and CDR2 YYNGEE. The CDR3 sequence is CASSAGLAGGHTGELFF. The DNA of the CDR3 is TGTGCCAGCAGCGCCGGACTAGCGGGGGGGCATACCGGGGAGCTGTTTTTT.

CDR3 nucleotides: TGTGCCAGCAGCCAGGGACGGATAGGGACAGGCACTGAAGCTTTCTTT. Translation gives CASSQGRIGTGTEAFF. The chain is built from TRBV11-2 and TRBJ1-1; TRBD1 aligns across 8 bases. Germline-derived CDR1 and CDR2 are SGHAT and FQNNGV. The CDR3 spans 16 residues. V shed 5 bases, J shed 4 bases, and the junction held 12 bases outside the gene matches.

The V and J genes are TRBV19 and TRBJ2-7, with TRBD2 matching over 12 bases. V shed 3 bases and J 1 base; nucleotides not matched to a gene: 1. The CDR3 has 15 residues. Looked up from germline, CDR1 is LNHDA and CDR2 is SQIVND (reference sequence). The CDR3 DNA sequence: TGTGCCAGTAGTATGGGGACTAGCGGGTCCTACGAGCAGTACTTC. Translated, it gives CASSMGTSGSYEQYF.